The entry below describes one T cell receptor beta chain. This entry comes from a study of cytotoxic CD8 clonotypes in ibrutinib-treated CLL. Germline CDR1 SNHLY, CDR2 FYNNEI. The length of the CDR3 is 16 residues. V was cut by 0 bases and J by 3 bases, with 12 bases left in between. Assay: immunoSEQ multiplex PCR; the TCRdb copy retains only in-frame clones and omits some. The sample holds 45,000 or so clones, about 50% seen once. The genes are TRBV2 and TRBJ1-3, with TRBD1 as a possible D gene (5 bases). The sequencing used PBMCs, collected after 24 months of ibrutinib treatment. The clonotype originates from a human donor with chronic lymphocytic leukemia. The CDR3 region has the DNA TGTGCCAGCAGTGAAGCCGGGGGGATAGGTGGAAACACCATATATTTT. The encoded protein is CASSEAGGIGGNTIYF.